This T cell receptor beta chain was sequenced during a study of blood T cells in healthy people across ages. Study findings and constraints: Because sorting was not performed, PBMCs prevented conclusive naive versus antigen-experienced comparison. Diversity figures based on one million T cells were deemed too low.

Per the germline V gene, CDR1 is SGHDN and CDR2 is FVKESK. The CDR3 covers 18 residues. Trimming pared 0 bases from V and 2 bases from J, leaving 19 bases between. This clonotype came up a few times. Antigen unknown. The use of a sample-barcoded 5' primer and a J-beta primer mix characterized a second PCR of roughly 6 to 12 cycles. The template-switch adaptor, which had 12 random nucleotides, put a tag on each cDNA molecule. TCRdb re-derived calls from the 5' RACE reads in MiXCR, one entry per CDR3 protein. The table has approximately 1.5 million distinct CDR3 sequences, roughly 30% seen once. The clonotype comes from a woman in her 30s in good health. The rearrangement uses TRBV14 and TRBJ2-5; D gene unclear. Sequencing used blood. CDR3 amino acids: CASSQESRDSRLQETQYF. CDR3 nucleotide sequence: TGTGCCAGCAGCCAAGAGAGTCGCGACTCTCGATTGCAAGAGACCCAGTACTTC.